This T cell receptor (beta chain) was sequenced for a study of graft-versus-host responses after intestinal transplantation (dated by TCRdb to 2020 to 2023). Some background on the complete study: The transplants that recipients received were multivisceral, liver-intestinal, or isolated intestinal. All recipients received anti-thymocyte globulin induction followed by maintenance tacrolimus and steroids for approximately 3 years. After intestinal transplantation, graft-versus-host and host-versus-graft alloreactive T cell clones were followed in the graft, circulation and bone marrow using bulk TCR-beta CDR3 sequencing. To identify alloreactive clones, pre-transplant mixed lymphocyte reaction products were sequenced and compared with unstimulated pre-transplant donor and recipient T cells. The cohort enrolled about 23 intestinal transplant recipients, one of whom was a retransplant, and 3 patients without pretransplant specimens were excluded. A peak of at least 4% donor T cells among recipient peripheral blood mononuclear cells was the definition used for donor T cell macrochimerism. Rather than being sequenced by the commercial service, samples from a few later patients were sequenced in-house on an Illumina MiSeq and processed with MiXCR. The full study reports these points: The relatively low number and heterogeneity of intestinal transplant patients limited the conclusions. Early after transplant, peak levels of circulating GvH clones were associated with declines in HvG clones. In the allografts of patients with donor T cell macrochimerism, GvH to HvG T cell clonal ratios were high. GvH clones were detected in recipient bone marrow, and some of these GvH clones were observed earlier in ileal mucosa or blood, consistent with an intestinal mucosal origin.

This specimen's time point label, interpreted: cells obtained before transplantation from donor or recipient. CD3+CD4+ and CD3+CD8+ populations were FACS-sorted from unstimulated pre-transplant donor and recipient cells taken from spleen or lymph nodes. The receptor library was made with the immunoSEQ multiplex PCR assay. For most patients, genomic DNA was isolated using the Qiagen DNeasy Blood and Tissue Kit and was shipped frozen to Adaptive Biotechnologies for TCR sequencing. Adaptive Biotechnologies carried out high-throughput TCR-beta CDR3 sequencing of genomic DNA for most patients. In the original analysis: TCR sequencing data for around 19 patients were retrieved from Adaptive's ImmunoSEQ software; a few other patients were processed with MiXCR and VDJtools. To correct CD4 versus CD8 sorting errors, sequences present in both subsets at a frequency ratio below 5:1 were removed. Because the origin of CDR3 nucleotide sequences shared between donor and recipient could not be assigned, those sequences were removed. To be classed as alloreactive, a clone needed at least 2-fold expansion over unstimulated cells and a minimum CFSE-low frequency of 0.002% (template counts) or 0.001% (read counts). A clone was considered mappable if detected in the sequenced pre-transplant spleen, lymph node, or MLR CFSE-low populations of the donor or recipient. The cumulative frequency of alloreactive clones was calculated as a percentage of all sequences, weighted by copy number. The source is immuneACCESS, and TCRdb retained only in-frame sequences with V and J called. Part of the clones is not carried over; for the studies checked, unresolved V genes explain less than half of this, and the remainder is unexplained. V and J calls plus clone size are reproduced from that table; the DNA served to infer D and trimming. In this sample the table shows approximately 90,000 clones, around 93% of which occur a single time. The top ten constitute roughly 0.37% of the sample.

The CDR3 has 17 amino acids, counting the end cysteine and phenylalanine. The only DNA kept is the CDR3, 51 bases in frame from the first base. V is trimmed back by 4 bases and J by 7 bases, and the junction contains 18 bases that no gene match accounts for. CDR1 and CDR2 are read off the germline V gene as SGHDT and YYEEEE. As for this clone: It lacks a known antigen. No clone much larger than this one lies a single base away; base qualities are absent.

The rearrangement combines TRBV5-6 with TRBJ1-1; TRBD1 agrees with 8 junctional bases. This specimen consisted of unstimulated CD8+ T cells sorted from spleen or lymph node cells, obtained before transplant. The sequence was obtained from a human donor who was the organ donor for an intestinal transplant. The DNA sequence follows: TGTGCCAGCAGCCCGATTACAACTCAGGGGGCAGGCCTTGAAGCTTTCTTT. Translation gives CASSPITTQGAGLEAFF.